These 8 T cell receptor beta chains share one sample of origin, sequenced in a study of blood T cell repertoires in COVID-19. Profiling relied on immunoSEQ multiplex PCR, and the TCRdb table lists in-frame clones only, not all of them. Of 150,000 or so clones in the sample, approximately 82% were seen once. The sequencing sample was made of PBMCs or T cells enriched from blood (not recorded which). The receptors here all came from a man over 45 who had recovered from COVID-19.

This chain connects TRBV9 to TRBJ2-5; TRBD1 might be the D (5 bases). The CDR3 runs to 15 residues. Trimming pared 0 bases from V and 0 bases from J, leaving 9 bases between. CDR1 and CDR2 (germline): SGDLS, YYNGEE. CDR3 in amino acids: CASSVDGAHQETQYF. The DNA of the CDR3 is TGTGCCAGCAGCGTAGATGGGGCTCACCAAGAGACCCAGTACTTC.

This clone was recorded once. The chain couples TRBV7-8 to TRBJ2-5, with TRBD2 matching over 12 bases. The CDR3 extends over 16 amino acids. Per the germline V gene, CDR1 is SGHVS and CDR2 is FQNEAQ. Losses at the gene ends were 3 bases for V and 6 bases for J; bases not matched to a gene: 8. The CDR3 here is CASSFITSGGPKTQYF. DNA of the CDR3: TGTGCCAGCAGCTTCATTACTAGCGGGGGGCCAAAGACCCAGTACTTC. Drawing the rest from reference TRBV7-8 and TRBJ2-5, the complete variable domain is GAGVSQSPRYKVAKRGQDVALRCDPISGHVSLFWYQQALGQGPEFLTYFQNEAQLDKSGLPSDRFFAERPEGSVSTLKIQRTQQEDSAVYLCASSFITSGGPKTQYFGPGTRLLVL.

The chain combines TRBV28 with TRBJ2-7, with D unresolved. Trimming cost V 3 bases and J 4 bases, with 7 bases left between them. The CDR3 runs 12 residues. Germline V gene sequence: CDR1 MDHEN, CDR2 SYDVKM. The chain's CDR3 is CASSFSLYEQYF. In nucleotides, the CDR3 is TGTGCCAGCAGTTTTTCCCTGTACGAGCAGTACTTC.

The chain uses TRBV6-5 and TRBJ1-1; no reliable D call. Germline loops: CDR1 MNHEY, CDR2 SVGAGI. The CDR3 covers 13 residues. Trimming took 9 bases from V and 6 from J, leaving 17 bases between them. The chain's CDR3 is CASSRSGMPEAFF. Written as DNA, the CDR3 is TGTGCCAGTTCAAGGTCGGGGATGCCTGAAGCTTTCTTT.

The chain employs TRBV29-1 and TRBJ1-2, with 7 bases lining up with TRBD1. The CDR3 totals 12 residues. The germline CDR1 and CDR2 sequences are SQVTM and ANQGSEA. V shed 5 bases, J shed 4 bases, and the junction held 4 bases outside the gene matches. The CDR3: CSVKGQTYGYTF. CDR3 DNA sequence: TGCAGCGTTAAGGGACAGACCTATGGCTACACCTTC.

The chain joins TRBV28 to TRBJ1-2; D possibly corresponds to TRBD1 (5 bases). In germline, CDR1 is MDHEN, CDR2 SYDVKM. CDR3 size: 13 residues. V lost 6 bases and J lost 4, with 12 bases in between. CDR3 protein: CASSLGGSYGYTF. The CDR3 coding sequence is TGTGCCAGCAGCCTGGGGGGTTCCTATGGCTACACCTTC.

The chain uses TRBV7-9 and TRBJ1-1; maybe TRBD1 (6 bases). The germline gives CDR1 SEHNR, CDR2 FQNEAQ (reference sequence). CDR3 length: 15 amino acids. The V gene lost 0 bases and the J gene lost 1 base, with 9 bases spanning the gap. DNA for the CDR3: TGTGCCAGCAGCTTAGCTCAGGGGCAGAACACTGAAGCTTTCTTT. Translation: CASSLAQGQNTEAFF.

The chain links TRBV5-1 to TRBJ2-1, with D tentatively TRBD1 (5 bases). Germline CDR1 is SGHRS and CDR2 is YFSETQ. This CDR3 has 15 residues. Trimming removed 2 bases from V and 4 bases from J, with 13 bases in between. CDR3 sequence reads: CASSFGTGQYNEQFF. Written as DNA, the CDR3 is TGCGCCAGCAGCTTCGGCACAGGCCAGTACAATGAGCAGTTCTTC.